This T cell receptor beta chain originates from a study of T cell responses to AZD1222 COVID-19 vaccine. The CDR3 spans 16 residues. Germline values: CDR1 ENHRY, CDR2 SYGVKD. V was clipped by 6 bases and J by 6 bases; unmatched bases: 13. Only in-frame clones appear in the TCRdb table, and some are missing; sequencing was by immunoSEQ multiplex PCR. Of over 150,000 clones listed, over 80% were seen once; the top ten hold under 8%. The material sequenced was peripheral blood, taken on day 0 of AZD1222 vaccination. This TCR was sampled from an adult in good health. This sequence joins TRBV10-3 and TRBJ2-1; 8 nucleotides match TRBD2. CDR3: CAISQPGQRGGNEQFF. CDR3 coding DNA: TGTGCCATCAGCCAACCGGGACAACGGGGGGGCAATGAGCAGTTCTTC.